This T cell receptor (beta chain) emerged from a study of cytomegalovirus exposure and HLA in healthy donors. Broader study findings: Later genetic work tied a missense DCLRE1C variant to beta-chain V and J trimming.

In regard to this clone: The antigen remains unidentified.

Primers included in the PCR were 60 Vbeta and 13 Jbeta primers. Generated by immunoSEQ multiplex PCR, the TCRdb table keeps only in-frame clones and is missing some. The table lists just under 45,000 clones, 51% of them singletons. This CDR3 comprises 14 residues. Germline V gene lookup returns CDR1 SGHVS and CDR2 FQNEAQ. V was clipped by 4 bases and J by 10 bases; unmatched bases: 8. The chain links TRBV7-8 to TRBJ1-1, with 11 bases lining up with TRBD1. Sequencing was done on a sample of PBMCs. The sequence was obtained from a man between 60 and 75 years old in good health and CMV-seronegative. The CDR3 sequence is CASSWGQGVGAAFF. CDR3 in DNA: TGTGCCAGCAGCTGGGGACAGGGGGTGGGGGCAGCTTTCTTT.